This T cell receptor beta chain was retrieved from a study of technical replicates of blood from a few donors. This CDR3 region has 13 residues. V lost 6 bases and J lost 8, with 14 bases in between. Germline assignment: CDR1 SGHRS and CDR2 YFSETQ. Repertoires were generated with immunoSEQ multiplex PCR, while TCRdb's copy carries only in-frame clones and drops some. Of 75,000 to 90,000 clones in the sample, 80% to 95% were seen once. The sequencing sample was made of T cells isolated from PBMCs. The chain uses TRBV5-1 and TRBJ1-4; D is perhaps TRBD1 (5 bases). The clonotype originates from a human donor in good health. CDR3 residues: CASTRGEGEKLFF. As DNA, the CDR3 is TGCGCCAGCACCCGAGGGGAGGGCGAAAAACTGTTTTTT.